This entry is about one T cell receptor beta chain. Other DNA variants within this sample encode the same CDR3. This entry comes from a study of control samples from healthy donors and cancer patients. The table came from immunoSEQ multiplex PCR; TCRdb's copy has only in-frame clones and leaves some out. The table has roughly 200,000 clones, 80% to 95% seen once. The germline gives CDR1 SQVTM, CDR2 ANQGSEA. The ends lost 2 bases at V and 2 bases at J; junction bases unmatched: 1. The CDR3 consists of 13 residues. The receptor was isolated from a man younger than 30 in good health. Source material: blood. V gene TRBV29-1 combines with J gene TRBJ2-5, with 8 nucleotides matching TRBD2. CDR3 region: CSVERGGQETQYF. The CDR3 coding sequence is TGCAGCGTTGAACGGGGGGGACAAGAGACCCAGTACTTC.